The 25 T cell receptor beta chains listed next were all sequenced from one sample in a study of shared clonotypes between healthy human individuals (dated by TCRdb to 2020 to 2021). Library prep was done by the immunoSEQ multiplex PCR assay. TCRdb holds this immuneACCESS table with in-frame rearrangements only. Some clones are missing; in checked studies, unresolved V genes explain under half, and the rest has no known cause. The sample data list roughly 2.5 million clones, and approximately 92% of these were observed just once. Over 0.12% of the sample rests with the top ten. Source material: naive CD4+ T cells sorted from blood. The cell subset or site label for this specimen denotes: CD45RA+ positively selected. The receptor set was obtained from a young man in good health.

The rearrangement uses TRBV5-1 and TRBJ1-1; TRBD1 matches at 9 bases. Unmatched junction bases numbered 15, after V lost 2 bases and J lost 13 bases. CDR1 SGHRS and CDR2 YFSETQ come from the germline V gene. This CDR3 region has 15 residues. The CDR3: CASSFGDRAEAAGFF. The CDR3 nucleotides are TGCGCCAGCAGCTTTGGGGACAGGGCCGAGGCAGCGGGTTTCTTT.

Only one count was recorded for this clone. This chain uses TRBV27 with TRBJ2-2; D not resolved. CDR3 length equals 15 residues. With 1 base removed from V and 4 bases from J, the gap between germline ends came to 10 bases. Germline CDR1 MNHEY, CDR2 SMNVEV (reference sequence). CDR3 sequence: CASSLLFRPTGELFF. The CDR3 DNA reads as TGTGCCAGCAGTTTATTGTTTAGACCCACCGGGGAGCTGTTTTTT.

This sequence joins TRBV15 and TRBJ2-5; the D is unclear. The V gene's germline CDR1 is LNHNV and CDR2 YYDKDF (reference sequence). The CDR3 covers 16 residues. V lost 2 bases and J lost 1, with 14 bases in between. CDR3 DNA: TGTGCCACCAGCAGAACCCCGACACTCTTCCAAGAGACCCAGTACTTC. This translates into CATSRTPTLFQETQYF.

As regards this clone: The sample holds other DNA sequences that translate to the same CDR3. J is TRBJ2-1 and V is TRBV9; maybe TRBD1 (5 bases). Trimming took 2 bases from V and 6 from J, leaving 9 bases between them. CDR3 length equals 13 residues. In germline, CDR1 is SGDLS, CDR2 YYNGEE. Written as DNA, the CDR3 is TGTGCCAGCAGCGTGGCAGGGTCCAATGAGCAGTTCTTC. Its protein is CASSVAGSNEQFF.

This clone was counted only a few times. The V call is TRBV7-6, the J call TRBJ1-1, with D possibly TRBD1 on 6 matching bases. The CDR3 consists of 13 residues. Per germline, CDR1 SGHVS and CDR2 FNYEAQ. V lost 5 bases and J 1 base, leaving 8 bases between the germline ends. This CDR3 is CASSVTGNTEAFF. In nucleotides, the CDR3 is TGTGCCAGCAGCGTGACAGGGAACACTGAAGCTTTCTTT.

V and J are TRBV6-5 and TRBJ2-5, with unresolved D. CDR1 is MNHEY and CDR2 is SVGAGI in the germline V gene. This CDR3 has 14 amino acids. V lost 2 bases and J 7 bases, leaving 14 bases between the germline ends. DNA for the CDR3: TGTGCCAGCAGTTACGGGCAGGCCCCAGGGACCCAGTACTTC. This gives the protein CASSYGQAPGTQYF.

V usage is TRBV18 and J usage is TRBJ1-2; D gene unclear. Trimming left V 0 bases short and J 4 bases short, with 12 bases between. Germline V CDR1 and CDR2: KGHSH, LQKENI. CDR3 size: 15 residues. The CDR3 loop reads CASSPPNRLLYGYTF. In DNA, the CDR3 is TGTGCCAGCTCACCACCGAACAGATTACTCTATGGCTACACCTTC.

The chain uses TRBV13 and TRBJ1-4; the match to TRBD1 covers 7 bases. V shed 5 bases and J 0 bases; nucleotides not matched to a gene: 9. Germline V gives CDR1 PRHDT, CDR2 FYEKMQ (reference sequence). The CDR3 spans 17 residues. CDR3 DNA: TGTGCCAGCAGCCAAACCGGGACAGCTTCAACTAATGAAAAACTGTTTTTT. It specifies CASSQTGTASTNEKLFF.

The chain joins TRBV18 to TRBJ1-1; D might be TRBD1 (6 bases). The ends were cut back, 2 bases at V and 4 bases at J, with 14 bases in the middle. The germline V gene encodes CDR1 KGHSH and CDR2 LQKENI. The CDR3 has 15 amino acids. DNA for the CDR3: TGTGCCAGCTCACCAATACAGGGTGGGAGCACTGAAGCTTTCTTT. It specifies CASSPIQGGSTEAFF.

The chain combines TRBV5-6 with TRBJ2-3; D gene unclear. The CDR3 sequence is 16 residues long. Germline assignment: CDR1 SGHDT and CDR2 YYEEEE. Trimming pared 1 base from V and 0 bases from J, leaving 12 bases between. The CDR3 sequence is CASSLMVSTSTDTQYF. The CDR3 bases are TGTGCCAGCAGCTTGATGGTGTCGACTAGCACAGATACGCAGTATTTT.

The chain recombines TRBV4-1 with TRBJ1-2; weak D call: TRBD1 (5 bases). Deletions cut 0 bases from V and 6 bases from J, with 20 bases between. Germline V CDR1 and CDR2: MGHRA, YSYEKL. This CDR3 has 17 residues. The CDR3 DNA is TGCGCCAGCAGCCAAGATTATTGGGACTCTGGACCCGATGGCTACACCTTC. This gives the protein CASSQDYWDSGPDGYTF.

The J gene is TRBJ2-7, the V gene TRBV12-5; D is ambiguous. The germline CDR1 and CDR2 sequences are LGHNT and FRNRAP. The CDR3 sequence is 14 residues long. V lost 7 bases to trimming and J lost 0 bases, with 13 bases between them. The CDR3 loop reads CASVQPSVSYEQYF. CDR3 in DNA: TGTGCTAGTGTTCAACCAAGTGTCTCCTACGAGCAGTACTTC.

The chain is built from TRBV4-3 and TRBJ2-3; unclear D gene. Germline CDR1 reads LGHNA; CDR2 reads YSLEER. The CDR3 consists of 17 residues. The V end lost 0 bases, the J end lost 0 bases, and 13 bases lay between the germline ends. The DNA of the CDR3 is TGCGCCAGCAGCCAAGAGGGCGAGCCCTCTAGCACAGATACGCAGTATTTT. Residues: CASSQEGEPSSTDTQYF.

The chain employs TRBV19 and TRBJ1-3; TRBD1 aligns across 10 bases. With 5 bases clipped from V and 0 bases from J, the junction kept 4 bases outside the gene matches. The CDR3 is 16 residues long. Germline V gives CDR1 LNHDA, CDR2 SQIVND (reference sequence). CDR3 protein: CASSFRTGGSGNTIYF. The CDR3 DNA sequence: TGTGCCAGTAGTTTTCGGACAGGGGGCTCTGGAAACACCATATATTTT.

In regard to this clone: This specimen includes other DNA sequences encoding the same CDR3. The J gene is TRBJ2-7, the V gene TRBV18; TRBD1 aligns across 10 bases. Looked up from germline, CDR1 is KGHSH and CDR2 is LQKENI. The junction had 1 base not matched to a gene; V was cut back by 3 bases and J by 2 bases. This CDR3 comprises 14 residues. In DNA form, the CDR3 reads TGTGCCAGCTCACCGGGGACAGGGGCCTACGAGCAGTACTTC. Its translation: CASSPGTGAYEQYF.

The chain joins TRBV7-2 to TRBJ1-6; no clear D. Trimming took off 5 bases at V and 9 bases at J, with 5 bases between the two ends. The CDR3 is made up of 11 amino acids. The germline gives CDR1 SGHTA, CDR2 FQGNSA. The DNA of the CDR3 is TGTGCCAGCAGCGACATTTCACCCCTCCACTTT. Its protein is CASSDISPLHF. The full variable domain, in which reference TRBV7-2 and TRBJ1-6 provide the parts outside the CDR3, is GAGVSQSPSNKVTEKGKDVELRCDPISGHTALYWYRQSLGQGLEFLIYFQGNSAPDKSGLPSDRFSAERTGGSVSTLTIQRTQQEDSAVYLCASSDISPLHFGNGTRLTVT.

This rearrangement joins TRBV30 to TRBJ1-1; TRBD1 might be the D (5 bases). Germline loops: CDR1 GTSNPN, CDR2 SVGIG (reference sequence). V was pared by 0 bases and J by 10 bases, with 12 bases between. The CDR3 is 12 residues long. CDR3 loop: CAWSVRGRVAFF. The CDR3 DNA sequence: TGTGCCTGGAGTGTACGGGGCAGGGTAGCTTTCTTT.

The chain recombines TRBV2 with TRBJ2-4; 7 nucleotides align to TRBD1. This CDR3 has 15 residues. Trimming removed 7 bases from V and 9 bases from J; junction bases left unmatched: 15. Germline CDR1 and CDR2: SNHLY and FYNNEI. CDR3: CASKPGQLSHPIQYF. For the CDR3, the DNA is TGTGCCAGCAAGCCGGGACAGCTGTCCCACCCCATTCAGTACTTC.

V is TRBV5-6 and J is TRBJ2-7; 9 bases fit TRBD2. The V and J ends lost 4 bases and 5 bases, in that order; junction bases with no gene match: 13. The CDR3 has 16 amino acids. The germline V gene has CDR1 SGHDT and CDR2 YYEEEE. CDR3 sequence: CASSLSGRFVYDEQYF. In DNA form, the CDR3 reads TGTGCCAGCAGCCTTAGCGGGAGATTTGTTTACGACGAGCAGTACTTC.

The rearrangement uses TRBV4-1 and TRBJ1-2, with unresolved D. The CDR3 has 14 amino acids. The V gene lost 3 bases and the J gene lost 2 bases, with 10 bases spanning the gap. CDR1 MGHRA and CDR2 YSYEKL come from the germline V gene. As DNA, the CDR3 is TGCGCCAGCAGCCACCCGGACGGAAACTATGGCTACACCTTC. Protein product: CASSHPDGNYGYTF.

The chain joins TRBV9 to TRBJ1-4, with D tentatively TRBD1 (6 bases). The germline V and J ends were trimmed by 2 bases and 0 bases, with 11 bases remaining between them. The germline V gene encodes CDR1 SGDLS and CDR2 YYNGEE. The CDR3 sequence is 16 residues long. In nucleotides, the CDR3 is TGTGCCAGCAGCGTGGGGGCAGGAACAACTAATGAAAAACTGTTTTTT. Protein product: CASSVGAGTTNEKLFF.

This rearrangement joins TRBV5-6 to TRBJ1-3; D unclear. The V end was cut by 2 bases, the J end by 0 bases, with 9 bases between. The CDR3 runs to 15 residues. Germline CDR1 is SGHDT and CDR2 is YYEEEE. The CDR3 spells CASSFLRSSGNTIYF. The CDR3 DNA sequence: TGTGCCAGCAGCTTCCTCAGGAGCTCTGGAAACACCATATATTTT.

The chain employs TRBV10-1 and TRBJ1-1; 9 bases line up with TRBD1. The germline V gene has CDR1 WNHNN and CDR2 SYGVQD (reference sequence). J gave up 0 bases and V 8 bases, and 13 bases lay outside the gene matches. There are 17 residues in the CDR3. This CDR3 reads CASLIWGQGPLNTEAFF. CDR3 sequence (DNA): TGCGCCAGCCTTATTTGGGGACAGGGACCACTGAACACTGAAGCTTTCTTT.

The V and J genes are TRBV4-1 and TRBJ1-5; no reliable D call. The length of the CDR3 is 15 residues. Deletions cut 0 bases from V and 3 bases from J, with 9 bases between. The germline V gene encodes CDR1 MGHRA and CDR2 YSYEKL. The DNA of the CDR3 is TGCGCCAGCAGCCAAGATGCTGGGGTCAATCAGCCCCAGCATTTT. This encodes CASSQDAGVNQPQHF.

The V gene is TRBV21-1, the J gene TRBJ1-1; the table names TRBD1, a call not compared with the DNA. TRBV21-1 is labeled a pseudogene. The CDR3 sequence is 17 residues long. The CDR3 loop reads CASSQTNRDSENTEAFF. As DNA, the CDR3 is TGTGCCAGCAGCCAAACAAACCGGGACAGCGAGAACACTGAAGCTTTCTTT.